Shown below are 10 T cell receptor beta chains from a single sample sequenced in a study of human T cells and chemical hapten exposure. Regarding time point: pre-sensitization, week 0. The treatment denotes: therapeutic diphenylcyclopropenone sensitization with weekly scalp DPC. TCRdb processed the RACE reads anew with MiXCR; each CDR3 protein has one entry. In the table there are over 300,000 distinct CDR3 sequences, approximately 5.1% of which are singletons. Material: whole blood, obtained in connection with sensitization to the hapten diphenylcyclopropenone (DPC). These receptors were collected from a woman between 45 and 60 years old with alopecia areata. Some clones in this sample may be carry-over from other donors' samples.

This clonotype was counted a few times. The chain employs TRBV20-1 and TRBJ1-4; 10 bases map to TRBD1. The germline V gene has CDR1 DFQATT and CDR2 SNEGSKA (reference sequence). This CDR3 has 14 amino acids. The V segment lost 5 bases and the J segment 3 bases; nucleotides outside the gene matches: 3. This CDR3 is CSARQGAANEKLFF. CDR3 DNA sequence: TGCAGTGCTCGACAGGGGGCAGCTAATGAAAAACTGTTTTTT.

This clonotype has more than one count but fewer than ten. The chain's CDR3 is CASSLFVGNEQFF. The CDR3 coding sequence is TGTGCCAGCAGCCTCTTTGTTGGCAATGAGCAGTTCTTC. The V gene is TRBV7-7, the J gene TRBJ2-1, with unresolved D. Trimming left V 5 bases short and J 6 bases short, with 11 bases between. Germline CDR1 reads SSHAT; CDR2 reads FNYEAQ (reference sequence). The length of the CDR3 is 13 residues.

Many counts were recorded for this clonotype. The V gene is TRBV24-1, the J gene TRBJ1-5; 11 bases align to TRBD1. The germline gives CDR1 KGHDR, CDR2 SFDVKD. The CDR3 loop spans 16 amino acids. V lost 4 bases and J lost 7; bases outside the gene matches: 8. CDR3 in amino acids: CATSEGGQGAWQPQHF. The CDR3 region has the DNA TGTGCCACCAGTGAGGGAGGACAGGGGGCTTGGCAGCCCCAGCATTTT.

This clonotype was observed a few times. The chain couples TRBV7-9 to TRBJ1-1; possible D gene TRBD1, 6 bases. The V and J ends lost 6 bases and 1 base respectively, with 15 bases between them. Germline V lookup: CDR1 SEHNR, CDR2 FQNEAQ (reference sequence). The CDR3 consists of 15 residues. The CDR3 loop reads CASSSPDSPNTEAFF. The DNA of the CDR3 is TGTGCCAGCAGTTCCCCGGACAGCCCGAACACTGAAGCTTTCTTT.

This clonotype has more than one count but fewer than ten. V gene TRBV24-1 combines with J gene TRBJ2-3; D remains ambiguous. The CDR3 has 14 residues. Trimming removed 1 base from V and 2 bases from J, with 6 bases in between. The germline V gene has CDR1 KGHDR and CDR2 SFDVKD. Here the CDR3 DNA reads TGTGCCACCAGTGATTTAGCCACCACAGATACGCAGTATTTT. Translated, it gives CATSDLATTDTQYF.

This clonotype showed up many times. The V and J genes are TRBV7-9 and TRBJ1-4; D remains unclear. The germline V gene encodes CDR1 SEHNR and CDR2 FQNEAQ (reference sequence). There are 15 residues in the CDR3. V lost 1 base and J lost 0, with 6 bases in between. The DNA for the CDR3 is TGTGCCAGCAGCTTAGGACAAACAACTAATGAAAAACTGTTTTTT. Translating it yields CASSLGQTTNEKLFF.

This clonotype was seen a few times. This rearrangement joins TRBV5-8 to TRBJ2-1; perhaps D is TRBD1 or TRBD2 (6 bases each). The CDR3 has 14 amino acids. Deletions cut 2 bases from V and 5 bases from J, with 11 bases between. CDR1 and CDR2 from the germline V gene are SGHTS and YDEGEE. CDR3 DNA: TGTGCCAGCAGCTTATACGGGGGCCACAATGAGCAGTTCTTC. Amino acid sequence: CASSLYGGHNEQFF. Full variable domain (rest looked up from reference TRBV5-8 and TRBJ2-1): EAGVTQSPTHLIKTRGQQATLRCSPISGHTSVYWYQQALGLGLQFLLWYDEGEERNRGNFPPRFSGRQFPNYSSELNVNALELEDSALYLCASSLYGGHNEQFFGPGTRLTVL.

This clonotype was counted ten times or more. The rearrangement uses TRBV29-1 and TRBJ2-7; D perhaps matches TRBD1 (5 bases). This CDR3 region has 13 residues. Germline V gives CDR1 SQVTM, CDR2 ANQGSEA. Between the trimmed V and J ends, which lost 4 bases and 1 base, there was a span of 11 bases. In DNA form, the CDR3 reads TGCAGCGTTGCCGCAGGGTGGTCCTACGAGCAGTACTTC. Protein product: CSVAAGWSYEQYF.

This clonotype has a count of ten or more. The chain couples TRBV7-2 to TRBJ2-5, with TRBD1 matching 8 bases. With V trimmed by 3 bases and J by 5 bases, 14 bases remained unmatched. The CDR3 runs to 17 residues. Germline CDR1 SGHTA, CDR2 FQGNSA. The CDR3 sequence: CASSFFPRTGLGETQYF. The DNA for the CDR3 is TGTGCCAGCAGCTTTTTTCCCCGGACAGGGCTAGGGGAGACCCAGTACTTC. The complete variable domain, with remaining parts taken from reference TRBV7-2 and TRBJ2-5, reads GAGVSQSPSNKVTEKGKDVELRCDPISGHTALYWYRQSLGQGLEFLIYFQGNSAPDKSGLPSDRFSAERTGGSVSTLTIQRTQQEDSAVYLCASSFFPRTGLGETQYFGPGTRLLVL.

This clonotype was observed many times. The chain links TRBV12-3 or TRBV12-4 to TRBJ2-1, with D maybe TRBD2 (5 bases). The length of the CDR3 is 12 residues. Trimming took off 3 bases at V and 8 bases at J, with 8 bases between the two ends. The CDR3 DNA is TGTGCCAGCAGTTTCCTGCGGGATGAGCAGTTCTTC. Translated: CASSFLRDEQFF.